One sample yielded the 13 T cell receptor beta chains listed below, sequenced in a study of T cells after yellow fever vaccination. TCRdb re-derived calls from the 5' RACE reads in MiXCR, one entry per CDR3 protein. In the table there are 250,000 to 400,000 distinct CDR3 sequences, around 4.5% of which are singletons. Sequenced material: PBMCs, taken 15 days after the yellow fever booster vaccination. Source of these receptors: a man younger than 30 who received the YFV17D yellow fever vaccine.

This clonotype was picked up many times. The J gene is TRBJ2-5, the V gene TRBV11-2, with a possible D match to TRBD2 (7 bases). There are 14 residues in the CDR3. Looked up from germline, CDR1 is SGHAT and CDR2 is FQNNGV. Trimming removed 1 base at V and 4 bases at J, with 10 bases between. The CDR3 region is CASSLGGGGETQYF. In nucleotides, the CDR3 is TGTGCCAGCAGCTTAGGGGGGGGCGGAGAGACCCAGTACTTC. The full variable domain, in which reference TRBV11-2 and TRBJ2-5 provide the parts outside the CDR3, is EAGVAQSPRYKIIEKRQSVAFWCNPISGHATLYWYQQILGQGPKLLIQFQNNGVVDDSQLPKDRFSAERLKGVDSTLKIQPAKLEDSAVYLCASSLGGGGETQYFGPGTRLLVL.

The rearrangement links TRBV2 to TRBJ2-1; 7 bases are a match to TRBD2. This CDR3 comprises 15 residues. J was trimmed by 4 bases and V by 2 bases; bases with no gene match: 5. Germline values: CDR1 SNHLY, CDR2 FYNNEI. The CDR3 loop reads CASSERLAEYNEQFF. CDR3 coding DNA: TGTGCCAGCAGTGAAAGGCTAGCGGAATACAATGAGCAGTTCTTC.

This clonotype was seen a handful of times. The CDR3 bases are TGTGCCAGCAGCAAAGTTGGGACAGGCCCCATGGCGGACTGCAATCAGCCCCAGCATTTT. Encoded protein: CASSKVGTGPMADCNQPQHF. The gene calls are TRBV21-1 and TRBJ1-5; the table calls TRBD1, which could not be checked here. TRBV21-1 is designated a pseudogene. This CDR3 comprises 20 residues.

This chain connects TRBV4-1 to TRBJ2-3; D call uncertain. With 1 base removed from V and 4 bases from J, the gap between germline ends came to 18 bases. The CDR3 consists of 17 residues. The V gene's germline CDR1 is MGHRA and CDR2 YSYEKL. The DNA for the CDR3 is TGCGCCAGCAGCCAAGGGCTCAGGCCCTCTCTGGCAGATACGCAGTATTTT. It translates to CASSQGLRPSLADTQYF.

CDR3 sequence reads: CASSQGQQSSYEQYF. CDR3 nucleotide sequence: TGTGCCAGCAGCCAAGGACAGCAGAGCTCCTACGAGCAGTACTTC. This rearrangement joins TRBV3-1 to TRBJ2-7, with a tentative D call TRBD1 (5 bases). Germline CDR1 LGHDT, CDR2 YNNKEL (reference sequence). The CDR3 is 15 residues long. The ends were cut back, 1 base at V and 0 bases at J, with 10 bases in the middle.

This clonotype was counted a few times. The chain carries TRBV21-1 and TRBJ2-1. TRBV21-1 is a pseudogene. The CDR3 is 15 amino acids. CDR3 sequence: CASSKIGLTYNEQFF. Written as DNA, the CDR3 is TGTGCCAGCAGCAAGATCGGGTTAACCTACAATGAGCAGTTCTTC.

This clonotype was picked up many times. The rearrangement joins TRBV7-8 to TRBJ1-1; 10 bases align to TRBD1. The CDR3 has 16 amino acids. CDR1 is SGHVS, CDR2 FQNEAQ, per germline. The ends lost 1 base at V and 5 bases at J; junction bases unmatched: 7. The CDR3 region is CASSLEGWTGGTEAFF. CDR3 DNA sequence: TGTGCCAGCAGCTTAGAGGGCTGGACAGGGGGAACTGAAGCTTTCTTT.

In this sample, this clonotype turned up many times. This chain uses TRBV7-9 with TRBJ1-2, with 7 bases aligning to TRBD1. Germline CDR1 and CDR2: SEHNR and FQNEAQ (reference sequence). V lost 3 bases, J lost 4 bases, and 5 bases stayed unmatched. The CDR3 has 14 amino acids. The CDR3 region is CASSFRQGVYGYTF. DNA of the CDR3: TGTGCCAGCAGCTTCCGACAGGGAGTCTATGGCTACACCTTC.

This chain joins TRBV4-3 and TRBJ1-4, with TRBD1 as a possible D gene (6 bases). This CDR3 has 15 residues. The germline gives CDR1 LGHNA, CDR2 YSLEER. Trimming stripped 1 base from V and 7 bases from J, with 13 bases between. The chain's CDR3 is CASSQGGGKGEKLFF. CDR3 nucleotide sequence: TGCGCCAGCAGCCAAGGGGGGGGCAAGGGTGAAAAACTGTTTTTT.

The sample holds many counts of this clonotype. The rearrangement uses TRBV5-6 and TRBJ2-1, with a tentative D call TRBD1 (6 bases). The V end lost 2 bases, the J end lost 6 bases, and 12 bases lay between the germline ends. CDR1 and CDR2 (germline): SGHDT, YYEEEE. This CDR3 region has 14 residues. CDR3 sequence: CASSFVQGGNEQFF. CDR3 coding DNA: TGTGCCAGCAGCTTTGTACAGGGTGGCAATGAGCAGTTCTTC.

This clonotype was seen many times. The chain couples TRBV7-2 to TRBJ2-7; D possibly matches TRBD1 or TRBD2 (6 bases each). The CDR3 totals 15 residues. The V end lost 5 bases, the J end lost 3 bases, and 17 bases lay between the germline ends. CDR1 SGHTA and CDR2 FQGNSA come from the germline V gene. The CDR3 loop is CASSPGGGRSYEQYV. The CDR3 region has the DNA TGTGCCAGCAGCCCCGGAGGGGGGCGAAGCTACGAGCAGTACGTC.

This clonotype was found many times. V usage is TRBV7-2 and J usage is TRBJ2-3; TRBD2 is a possible D gene (6 bases). V was shortened by 5 bases and J by 4 bases, with 7 bases between the two germline ends. The CDR3 has 12 residues. The germline V gene encodes CDR1 SGHTA and CDR2 FQGNSA. CDR3 amino acids: CASSPGADTQYF. Written as DNA, the CDR3 is TGTGCCAGCAGCCCGGGGGCAGATACGCAGTATTTT. The full variable domain, in which reference TRBV7-2 and TRBJ2-3 provide the parts outside the CDR3, is GAGVSQSPSNKVTEKGKDVELRCDPISGHTALYWYRQSLGQGLEFLIYFQGNSAPDKSGLPSDRFSAERTGGSVSTLTIQRTQQEDSAVYLCASSPGADTQYFGPGTRLTVL.

DNA of the CDR3: TGTGCCAGCAGCTTAGAGGCCGTTGGCAACTATGGCTACACCTTC. Translating it yields CASSLEAVGNYGYTF. The chain carries TRBV7-6 and TRBJ1-2; D is ambiguous. The CDR3 extends over 15 amino acids. CDR1 is SGHVS and CDR2 is FNYEAQ in the germline V gene. Trimming left V 1 base short and J 2 bases short, with 11 bases between.